These T cell receptor beta chains were read from a single sample in a study of blood T cell repertoires in COVID-19. Produced via immunoSEQ multiplex PCR; TCRdb's table is partial and in-frame only. The sample records about 250,000 clones, about 88% being singletons. Sequenced input: peripheral blood. The receptors shown here come from a woman aged 40-49 years who had recovered from COVID-19. Each CDR3 is given with its conserved first and last residue. The D gene is left open where the match is weak. Not all rows give a size; the values are once, few, many and, for expanded clones, a class.

TRBD2 TRBJ2-7 TRBV9 NA TGTGCCAGCAGCGTAGGACTAGCGGGGGCCCTCTACGAGCAGTACTTC CASSVGLAGALYEQYF
NA TRBJ2-3 TRBV15 NA TGTGCCACCAGCAGAGATCTTGGGCTTAGTGGCACAGATACGCAGTATTTT CATSRDLGLSGTDTQYF
TRBD1 TRBJ2-5 TRBV5-1 once TGCGCCAGCAGCTTGGGGATGGGACAGGGGTTGGGCGAGACCCAGTACTTC CASSLGMGQGLGETQYF
TRBD1 TRBJ2-1 TRBV3-1/TRBV3-2 NA TGTGCCAGCAGCCTAAGACAGGGGGCCTCCTCCTACAATGAGCAGTTCTTC CASSLRQGASSYNEQFF
TRBD2 TRBJ2-5 TRBV30 NA TGTGCCTGGGGACCGGGACTAGCGCCTTTCGGGGAGACCCAGTACTTC CAWGPGLAPFGETQYF
TRBD2 TRBJ2-1 TRBV14 NA TGTGCCAGCAGCCAAGGGGTACTAGCGGGACAGCAGTTCTTC CASSQGVLAGQQFF
TRBD1 TRBJ2-5 TRBV9 NA TGTGCCAGCAGCGGTAGACAGGGGGAAGAGACCCAGTACTTC CASSGRQGEETQYF
TRBD2 TRBJ2-7 TRBV15 NA TGTGCCACCAGCCTTCGCGGGAGAGGAGCCTACGAGCAGTACTTC CATSLRGRGAYEQYF
NA TRBJ1-5 TRBV6-2/TRBV6-3 NA TGTGCCAGCAGTTTGTTGGGGGCGTATAGCAATCAGCCCCAGCATTTT CASSLLGAYSNQPQHF
NA TRBJ2-1 TRBV19 few TGTGCCAGTAGTAGTCCCTGGGACACTGCCTACAATGAGCAGTTCTTC CASSSPWDTAYNEQFF
NA TRBJ2-3 TRBV18 NA TGTGCCAGCTCTCTCTCTACGGGTCCAGCGGGCGGCACAGATACGCAGTATTTT CASSLSTGPAGGTDTQYF
NA TRBJ2-3 TRBV6-5 NA TGTGCCAGCAGCTATGAACCAGATACGCAGTATTTT CASSYEPDTQYF
TRBD2 TRBJ2-2 TRBV3-1/TRBV3-2 few TGTGCCAGCAGCCAGGCCCCGGGACTAGCCGGGGAGCTGTTTTTT CASSQAPGLAGELFF
NA TRBJ2-2 TRBV9 once TGTGCCAGCAGCGCAGTGGGGGCCAACACCGGGGAGCTGTTTTTT CASSAVGANTGELFF
NA TRBJ2-7 TRBV5-6 NA TGTGCCAGCAGCTTGGGGCGGGGAAGGCAGTACTTC CASSLGRGRQYF
NA TRBJ1-2 TRBV30 few TGTGCCTGGAGTCCGTCACTCAAATTCGGCTACACCTTC CAWSPSLKFGYTF
TRBD2 TRBJ2-1 TRBV3-1/TRBV3-2 NA TGTGCCAGCAGCACCACGACTAGCGGGTTAGACAATGAGCAGTTCTTC CASSTTTSGLDNEQFF